Listed below are T cell receptor beta chains from one sample, sequenced in a study of blood T cell repertoires in COVID-19. Assay: immunoSEQ multiplex PCR; the TCRdb copy retains only in-frame clones and omits some. The table has almost 350,000 clones, 88% seen once; the top ten hold over 0.9%. The sample was PBMCs or T cells enriched from blood (not recorded which). Receptors originate from a young woman who had been exposed to COVID-19. CDR3s include the opening cysteine and the closing phenylalanine or tryptophan. The D gene is left open where the match is weak. The size field is filled for only some rows; it gives once, few, many or a size class.

TGTGCCAGCAGCTTATTTGACTATACCTACGAGCAGTACTTC,CASSLFDYTYEQYF,-,-,TRBJ2-7,TRBV5-6
TGTGCCAGCACGAGGGCGGGAGGGCCGGGTGAGCAGTTCTTC,CASTRAGGPGEQFF,-,TRBD2,TRBJ2-1,TRBV6-5
TGTGCCAGCAGTCACAGCGGGGGAGCATATGGCTACACCTTC,CASSHSGGAYGYTF,once,-,TRBJ1-2,TRBV27
TGTGCCAGCAGTCAGCCCTTGGGACTAGCTTACGAGCAGTACTTC,CASSQPLGLAYEQYF,-,TRBD2,TRBJ2-7,TRBV6-2/TRBV6-3
TGTGCCAGCAGACAGAGCTCCTATAATTCACCCCTCCACTTT,CASRQSSYNSPLHF,-,-,TRBJ1-6,TRBV27
TGTGCCAGCAGTCTACAGGGGGTGAACACTGAAGCTTTCTTT,CASSLQGVNTEAFF,-,TRBD1,TRBJ1-1,TRBV5-6
TGTGCCAGCAGTTTACCGTCGGACAGGGGGTTCTCCTCCTATGGCTACACCTTC,CASSLPSDRGFSSYGYTF,-,TRBD1,TRBJ1-2,TRBV28
TGTGCCAGCCGACGGCGGGGCAGCTCCTACAATGAGCAGTTCTTC,CASRRRGSSYNEQFF,-,-,TRBJ2-1,TRBV27
TGTGCCAGTAGTATAGCGTCAGGGTACAATGAGCAGTTCTTC,CASSIASGYNEQFF,-,-,TRBJ2-1,TRBV19
TGTGCCAGCAGTTTACAACAGGCCCCTAATGAAAAACTGTTTTTT,CASSLQQAPNEKLFF,-,-,TRBJ1-4,TRBV27
TGTGCCAGCAGCTTAAATGTGGGCGGGGCTCCTAACAATGAGCAGTTCTTC,CASSLNVGGAPNNEQFF,once,-,TRBJ2-1,TRBV7-3
TGTGCCAGCAGTTTCTTGGCAGGGGGGCCTCCCTACGAGCAGTACTTC,CASSFLAGGPPYEQYF,-,-,TRBJ2-7,TRBV27
TGTGCCAGCAGTGTCACTAGCGGGAGCTCCTACGAGCAGTACTTC,CASSVTSGSSYEQYF,-,TRBD2,TRBJ2-7,TRBV28
TGTGCCACCAGTGAGGACTACCTGAACAATGAGCAGTTCTTC,CATSEDYLNNEQFF,once,-,TRBJ2-1,TRBV24-1
TGTGCCAGTAGTATCACTAGAAGCTTTTCAAGCTCCGGGGAGCTGTTTTTT,CASSITRSFSSSGELFF,-,-,TRBJ2-2,TRBV19